A single sample is the source of the 2 T cell receptor beta chains below, sequenced in a study of blood T cell repertoires in COVID-19. Assay used: immunoSEQ multiplex PCR; TCRdb lists only in-frame clones, some missing. Here the sample spans under 250,000 clones, about nine tenths being singletons. Sequenced sample: peripheral blood. These receptor sequences come from a woman aged 55-70 years who had recovered from COVID-19.

This chain connects TRBV19 to TRBJ1-5, with 9 nucleotides matching TRBD1. CDR1 is LNHDA and CDR2 is SQIVND in the germline V gene (reference sequence). Losses at the gene ends were 6 bases for V and 5 bases for J; bases not matched to a gene: 2. The CDR3 is 13 amino acids. CDR3 protein: CASRRQGDQPQHF. The CDR3 bases are TGTGCCAGTAGAAGACAGGGGGATCAGCCCCAGCATTTT.

The chain combines TRBV2 with TRBJ2-5; TRBD1 matches at 9 bases. V lost 7 bases and J lost 4; bases outside the gene matches: 4. CDR1 SNHLY and CDR2 FYNNEI come from the germline V gene. This CDR3 spans 13 amino acids. The CDR3 region has the DNA TGTGCCAGCATGGGACAGGGTAGAGAGACCCAGTACTTC. It yields the protein CASMGQGRETQYF.